The rows below give T cell receptor beta chains drawn from one sample of a study of T cell repertoires in cytomegalovirus infection. For these TCRs, the target antigens are not known. TCRdb redid the calling of the reads with MiXCR, one entry per CDR3 protein. In the table there are 900,000 to 950,000 distinct CDR3 sequences, around 31% of which are singletons. The sequencing here drew on cultured CD8+ T cells from PBMCs, taken from culture after CMV antigen stimulation. The source of these receptors is a human donor in good health (CMV status not recorded). Some clones in this sample may be carry-over from other donors' samples. The CDR3 runs from the conserved cysteine through the conserved F or W. Fields, in order: V gene, D gene, J gene, clone size, CDR3 DNA, CDR3 protein. D genes are given only for firm matches. Some rows have no size entry. The others give once, few or many, or a class for an expanded clone.

TRBV6-2/TRBV6-3	.	TRBJ2-2	few	TGTGCCAGCAGTGAGTCCGTCCCCGGGGAGCTGTTTTTT	CASSESVPGELFF
TRBV7-8	.	TRBJ1-5	many	TGTGCCAGCAGCTTAGAATCAGCAGCGGGTTTACGTCCCCAGCATTTT	CASSLESAAGLRPQHF
TRBV7-9	.	TRBJ2-2	.	TGTGCCAGCAGCTTAGAGGGTCGGCGAAACACCGGGGAGCTGTTTTTT	CASSLEGRRNTGELFF
TRBV4-1	.	TRBJ1-1	few	TGCGCCAGCAGCCAAGGGTCTGGGGGCGTATGGACTGAAGCTTTCTTT	CASSQGSGGVWTEAFF
TRBV9	.	TRBJ1-3	.	TGTGCCAGCAGCGTAGGAACAAACTCTGGAAACACCATATATTTT	CASSVGTNSGNTIYF
TRBV4-3	.	TRBJ1-1	.	TGCGCCAGCAGCCAAGATCTCAATGGAGGGACGGCCACTGAAGCTTTCTTT	CASSQDLNGGTATEAFF
TRBV2	TRBD2	TRBJ2-1	.	TGTGCCAGCAGTCTTATCGGACTAGCGGGGGCTACCTACAATGAGCAGTTCTTC	CASSLIGLAGATYNEQFF
TRBV6-6	.	TRBJ1-6	.	TGTGCCAGCAGTACCGGACACCCCAGCTCCTATAATTCACCCCTCCACTTT	CASSTGHPSSYNSPLHF
TRBV6-5	.	TRBJ2-3	.	TGTGCCAGCAAATACTTGGCGTCGGAGGCAGATACGCAGTATTTT	CASKYLASEADTQYF
TRBV7-2	.	TRBJ2-5	many	TGTGCCAGCAGCTTAGTTGGCCAAGAGACCCAGTACTTC	CASSLVGQETQYF
TRBV5-8	.	TRBJ1-1	.	TGTGCCAGCAGAGAGGGAACGTTCTCGGTTAACACTGAAGCTTTCTTT	CASREGTFSVNTEAFF
TRBV7-2	.	TRBJ2-7	few	TGTGCCAGCAGCTTAGCGCCAGGGGCGCACGAGCAGTACTTC	CASSLAPGAHEQYF
TRBV11-3	TRBD1	TRBJ2-7	.	TGTGCCAGCAGTTCTGGGACAGGGATTGACGAGCAGTACTTC	CASSSGTGIDEQYF
TRBV6-6	TRBD1	TRBJ1-5	.	TGTGCCAGCAGGCCCGGGACAGCTAGCAATCAGCCCCAGCATTTT	CASRPGTASNQPQHF
TRBV27	.	TRBJ1-1	many	TGCGCCAGCAGCACTCAGGGAAACACTGAAGCTTTCTTT	CASSTQGNTEAFF
TRBV6-6	.	TRBJ1-5	.	TGTGCCAGCAGGGACTACATGAATAGCAATCAGCCCCAGCATTTT	CASRDYMNSNQPQHF
TRBV20-1	TRBD1	TRBJ1-2	.	TGCAGTGCTAGAGATCCCGGACAGGTTCTAGCTAACTATGGCTACACCTTC	CSARDPGQVLANYGYTF
TRBV4-2	.	TRBJ2-2	.	TGTGCCAGCAGCCAAGCATGGGGAGCAGGGCCCACCGGGGAGCTGTTTTTT	CASSQAWGAGPTGELFF
TRBV29-1	TRBD1	TRBJ2-7	few	TGCAGCGCCCTCGGGACAGGGGAAACCTACGAGCAGTACTTC	CSALGTGETYEQYF
TRBV20-1	.	TRBJ2-6	few	TGCAGTGCTTCCTCTGGGGCCAACGTCCTGACTTTC	CSASSGANVLTF
TRBV24-1	.	TRBJ1-2	few	TGTGCCACCAGTGGGAAGGGTATGGACTATGGCTACACCTTC	CATSGKGMDYGYTF
TRBV9	.	TRBJ2-6	.	TGTGCCAGCAGCGTTCCCTCGGGACAAGCTTCTTCTGGGGCCAACGTCCTGACTTTC	CASSVPSGQASSGANVLTF
TRBV27	.	TRBJ2-7	.	TGTGCCAGCAGTTCATCGACAGAAGCCTACGAGCAGTACTTC	CASSSSTEAYEQYF
TRBV19	.	TRBJ2-1	few	TGTGCCAGTAGTACGACCGGAACGTCCCCTTACAATGAGCAGTTCTTC	CASSTTGTSPYNEQFF
TRBV10-3	TRBD2	TRBJ2-1	.	TGTGCCATCAAAACTAGCGGGGCCCCCTACAATGAGCAGTTCTTC	CAIKTSGAPYNEQFF
TRBV19	.	TRBJ1-2	.	TGTGCCAGTAGTATCCCAGGGGAGGACTATGGCTACACCTTC	CASSIPGEDYGYTF
TRBV7-8	TRBD1	TRBJ2-3	many	TGTGCCAGCAGCCGCGCTTTGGGACAGGGGACAGATACGCAGTATTTT	CASSRALGQGTDTQYF
TRBV7-8	.	TRBJ1-4	.	TGTGCCAGCAGCCACAGACCGTCGGCAACTAATGAAAAACTGTTTTTT	CASSHRPSATNEKLFF
TRBV7-3	.	TRBJ2-1	few	TGTGCCAGCAGCCTTATACAGACCTCCTACAATGAGCAGTTCTTC	CASSLIQTSYNEQFF
TRBV5-6	.	TRBJ1-1	.	TGTGTCAGCGCCCCTGAGCCGAACGGCCCGTCTGAAGCTTTCTTT	CVSAPEPNGPSEAFF
TRBV7-6	.	TRBJ2-7	many	TGTGCCAGCAGCTTAGGGGACGAGCAGTACTTC	CASSLGDEQYF
TRBV20-1	.	TRBJ2-1	.	TGCAGTGCCCTACGGGGGAAGAAGGATTTCAATGAGCAGTTCTTC	CSALRGKKDFNEQFF
TRBV15	.	TRBJ2-3	.	TGTGCCACCAGCAGGAAGATCGGCACAGATACGCAGTATTTT	CATSRKIGTDTQYF
TRBV7-2	.	TRBJ2-3	.	TGTGCCAGCAGCGTACAGGTAGATACGCAGTATTTT	CASSVQVDTQYF
TRBV11-2	.	TRBJ1-6	few	TGTGCCAGCCGCCGGACCTCAAATTCACCCCTCCACTTT	CASRRTSNSPLHF
TRBV6-1	.	TRBJ2-2	many	TGTGCCACCCTTAGGGGCACAACCGGGGAGCTGTTTTTT	CATLRGTTGELFF
TRBV6-1	TRBD2	TRBJ2-5	few	TGTGCCAGCAGTGAACGCCACGGGAGGGTCTGGGAGACCCAGTACTTC	CASSERHGRVWETQYF
TRBV11-2	.	TRBJ2-5	.	TGTGCCAGCAGCCCCCCTGGGATGGGGTTCTGGGAGACCCAGTACTTC	CASSPPGMGFWETQYF
TRBV7-8	TRBD2	TRBJ2-3	many	TGTGCCAGCATCTACCGACCGGGGGGGGGGAGGACAGATACGCAGTATTTT	CASIYRPGGGRTDTQYF
TRBV7-9	TRBD2	TRBJ2-2	.	TGTGCCAGCAGCGGACCGTTCGTTGCGGGGGGCCCCGGGGAGCTGTTTTTT	CASSGPFVAGGPGELFF
TRBV20-1	.	TRBJ1-5	.	TGCAGTGCTAGACAGGGAAGAGGCAATCAGCCCCAGCATTTT	CSARQGRGNQPQHF
TRBV27	TRBD1	TRBJ1-5	few	TGTGCCAGCAGTTTGTTAGGAGGGGGCTTTGGTCAGCCCCAGCATTTT	CASSLLGGGFGQPQHF